The 25 T cell receptor beta chains listed next were all sequenced from one sample in a study of control samples from healthy donors and cancer patients (dated by TCRdb to the early 2020s). Receptor amplification or capture employed the immunoSEQ multiplex PCR assay. TCRdb stores this immuneACCESS table with in-frame sequences only. Part of the clones is absent; in the studies checked, under half of the shortfall reflects unresolved V genes, and no reason is known for the rest. Recorded for this sample are some 200,000 clones; around 91% of them occurred a single time. The ten largest clones represent approximately 1.5% of the sample. The source material was blood. Receptors originate from a woman in her 30s in good health.

The genes are TRBV18 and TRBJ2-1, with D possibly being TRBD2 (7 bases). The ends were cut back, 2 bases at V and 6 bases at J, with 17 bases in the middle. The CDR3 loop spans 16 amino acids. Germline-derived CDR1 and CDR2 are KGHSH and LQKENI. CDR3: CASSPYLQGGSNEQFF. CDR3 DNA sequence: TGTGCCAGCTCACCATACTTACAGGGAGGGTCCAATGAGCAGTTCTTC.

V is TRBV7-9 and J is TRBJ2-1; weak D call: TRBD2 (5 bases). The CDR3 covers 13 residues. V gave up 1 base and J gave up 9 bases, with 10 bases separating them. The germline V gene encodes CDR1 SEHNR and CDR2 FQNEAQ (reference sequence). For the CDR3, the DNA is TGTGCCAGCAGCTTAGTCGCGGAGGCTGAGCAGTTCTTC. This encodes CASSLVAEAEQFF.

The chain joins TRBV28 to TRBJ2-7; possible D gene TRBD1, 6 bases. V lost 4 bases and J 7 bases, leaving 8 bases between the germline ends. The germline CDR1 and CDR2 sequences are MDHEN and SYDVKM. The CDR3 extends over 11 amino acids. The CDR3, as DNA: TGTGCCAGCAGTTCCACAGGGGAGCAGTACTTC. Its translation: CASSSTGEQYF.

The CDR3 region is CSASGRGGGNTEAFF. DNA of the CDR3: TGCAGTGCTAGTGGCAGGGGCGGGGGAAACACTGAAGCTTTCTTT. V and J are TRBV20-1 and TRBJ1-1; possibly TRBD1 for D (6 bases). The V and J ends lost 3 bases and 2 bases respectively, with 16 bases between them. Germline CDR1 reads DFQATT; CDR2 reads SNEGSKA (reference sequence). The CDR3 length is 15 residues.

The chain is built from TRBV6-4 and TRBJ2-3, with 7 bases lining up with TRBD1. Losses at the gene ends were 5 bases for V and 6 bases for J; bases not matched to a gene: 5. This CDR3 is built from 13 residues. CDR1 is MRHNA and CDR2 is SNTAGT in the germline V gene. CDR3 DNA: TGTGCCAGCAGTACCGGGACAGCCGATACGCAGTATTTT. Translated: CASSTGTADTQYF.

The V and J genes are TRBV5-5 and TRBJ2-7, with D perhaps matching TRBD1 or TRBD2 (5 bases each). Germline loops: CDR1 SGHKS, CDR2 YYEKEE (reference sequence). Between the trimmed V and J ends, which lost 2 bases and 2 bases, there was a span of 14 bases. This CDR3 spans 15 amino acids. The CDR3 DNA follows: TGTGCCAGCAGCTTAAGCCGGGACGGCCCCTACGAGCAGTACTTC. Amino acid sequence: CASSLSRDGPYEQYF.

The J gene is TRBJ2-1, the V gene TRBV7-2; unclear D gene. The CDR3 runs to 15 residues. The V and J ends lost 4 bases and 2 bases respectively, with 12 bases between them. CDR1 and CDR2 from the germline V gene are SGHTA and FQGNSA. The CDR3 protein is CASSSGRSAYNEQFF. CDR3 in DNA: TGTGCCAGCAGCTCAGGCCGGAGTGCCTACAATGAGCAGTTCTTC.

This chain links TRBV7-9 with TRBJ2-5, with D unresolved. CDR3 length: 11 residues. Trimming took off 0 bases at V and 7 bases at J, with 3 bases between the two ends. Germline V CDR1 and CDR2: SEHNR, FQNEAQ (reference sequence). The DNA of the CDR3 is TGTGCCAGCAGCTTAGCCGGGACCCAGTACTTC. Residues: CASSLAGTQYF.

The J gene is TRBJ2-1, the V gene TRBV24-1; 11 bases fit TRBD1. Losses at the gene ends were 5 bases for V and 7 bases for J; bases not matched to a gene: 6. The CDR3 contains 15 residues. Germline V gene data show CDR1 as KGHDR and CDR2 as SFDVKD. In DNA form, the CDR3 reads TGTGCCACCAGTGGCTCCGGGACAGGGGGAAATGAGCAGTTCTTC. Its translation: CATSGSGTGGNEQFF.

About this clone itself: The sample contains more than one DNA sequence encoding this CDR3. The rearrangement joins TRBV28 to TRBJ1-2; 8 nucleotides match TRBD1. The CDR3 has 12 residues. Germline assignment: CDR1 MDHEN and CDR2 SYDVKM. The ends lost 2 bases at V and 8 bases at J; junction bases unmatched: 1. The CDR3 spells CASSLGQGGYTF. The CDR3 DNA sequence: TGTGCCAGCAGTTTAGGACAGGGCGGCTACACCTTC.

About this clone: Different DNA sequences within this sample yield the same CDR3. The chain recombines TRBV30 with TRBJ1-4; D is possibly TRBD1 (5 bases). In germline, CDR1 is GTSNPN, CDR2 SVGIG (reference sequence). The CDR3 length is 13 residues. V shed 2 bases and J shed 5 bases, with 9 bases lying between them. DNA for the CDR3: TGTGCCTGGAGTAGGGGAGGGAATGAAAAACTGTTTTTT. It encodes CAWSRGGNEKLFF.

The V and J genes are TRBV24-1 and TRBJ2-1; 13 nucleotides match TRBD2. Unmatched junction bases numbered 7, after V lost 0 bases and J lost 9 bases. The germline V gene encodes CDR1 KGHDR and CDR2 SFDVKD. The CDR3 spans 17 residues. The CDR3 region is CATSDLGTSGRGGEQFF. DNA for the CDR3: TGTGCCACCAGTGATTTGGGAACTAGCGGGAGGGGTGGTGAGCAGTTCTTC.

The table lists this clone with a few counts. V is TRBV11-2 and J is TRBJ1-6; D is unclear. Germline V gene sequence: CDR1 SGHAT, CDR2 FQNNGV. This CDR3 contains 14 residues. The V end lost 4 bases, the J end lost 10 bases, and 14 bases lay between the germline ends. CDR3 in DNA: TGTGCCAGCAGCTCGACGCCGGGAGGGTCACCCCTCCACTTT. This codes for CASSSTPGGSPLHF.

The chain has TRBV6-5 and TRBJ1-5; no reliable D call. Deletions cut 2 bases from V and 5 bases from J, with 7 bases between. From germline, CDR1 is MNHEY and CDR2 SVGAGI. The CDR3 extends over 13 amino acids. The CDR3 here is CASSYRTYQPQHF. The CDR3 nucleotides are TGTGCCAGCAGTTACAGGACCTATCAGCCCCAGCATTTT.

This clone was counted only a few times. This chain connects TRBV5-5 to TRBJ1-4, with TRBD1 identical over 10 bases. The V segment lost 4 bases and the J segment 8 bases; nucleotides outside the gene matches: 8. The CDR3 is made up of 15 amino acids. Looked up from germline, CDR1 is SGHKS and CDR2 is YYEKEE (reference sequence). DNA for the CDR3: TGTGCCAGCAGCACCCGGGACAGGGGCGGGGAAAAACTGTTTTTT. Its translation: CASSTRDRGGEKLFF.

The chain recombines TRBV9 with TRBJ2-7; D gene unclear. Germline-derived CDR1 and CDR2 are SGDLS and YYNGEE. The CDR3 consists of 12 residues. V lost 4 bases to trimming and J lost 0 bases, with 5 bases between them. CDR3 sequence reads: CASSSDSYEQYF. The CDR3 DNA follows: TGTGCCAGCAGCTCCGACTCCTACGAGCAGTACTTC.

V usage is TRBV10-3 and J usage is TRBJ2-7, with 11 bases matching TRBD2. The J segment lost 1 base and the V segment lost 4 bases, leaving 0 bases of the junction unmatched. This CDR3 has 14 amino acids. Germline V lookup: CDR1 ENHRY, CDR2 SYGVKD. This CDR3 is CAISGLAGSYEQYF. Here the CDR3 DNA reads TGTGCCATCAGTGGACTAGCGGGATCCTACGAGCAGTACTTC.

This clone has a single count. CDR3 loop: CASSSSGGLVLAQYF. In DNA form, the CDR3 reads TGTGCCAGCAGCAGTAGCGGGGGCTTAGTCCTGGCGCAGTATTTT. The V call is TRBV7-8, the J call TRBJ2-3; 9 bases are a match to TRBD2. CDR1 and CDR2 (germline): SGHVS, FQNEAQ. Germline trimming cut 5 bases from V and 10 bases from J; bases unmatched to any gene: 13. The CDR3 length is 15 residues.

The chain links TRBV28 to TRBJ1-6; maybe TRBD1 (6 bases). Germline-derived CDR1 and CDR2 are MDHEN and SYDVKM. V was pared by 6 bases and J by 7 bases, with 10 bases between. The CDR3 loop spans 13 amino acids. In DNA form, the CDR3 reads TGTGCCAGCAGACAGGGTTCGAATTCACCCCTCCACTTT. Protein product: CASRQGSNSPLHF.

CDR3 bases: TGCGCCAGCAGCTTGACAGGGGGCCCAGAGACCCAGTACTTC. The encoded protein is CASSLTGGPETQYF. The J gene is TRBJ2-5, the V gene TRBV5-1; 9 nucleotides line up with TRBD1. The CDR3 extends over 14 amino acids. Germline V CDR1 and CDR2: SGHRS, YFSETQ. Germline trimming cut 1 base from V and 4 bases from J; bases unmatched to any gene: 2.

The CDR3 bases are TGTGCCAGCAGCTTGGATATCATATCCTACGAGCAGTACTTC. It is translated as CASSLDIISYEQYF. The chain couples TRBV5-8 to TRBJ2-7; D gene uncertain. V was cut by 0 bases and J by 1 base, with 8 bases left in between. The germline CDR1 and CDR2 sequences are SGHTS and YDEGEE. The CDR3 length is 14 residues.

The rearrangement uses TRBV7-3 and TRBJ2-1, with TRBD1 as a possible D gene (6 bases). Germline V gene lookup returns CDR1 SGHTA and CDR2 FQGTGA. CDR3 length: 16 amino acids. V lost 0 bases to trimming and J lost 3 bases, with 12 bases between them. CDR3 sequence reads: CASSLTGDKYYNEQFF. The CDR3 DNA reads as TGTGCCAGCAGCTTAACGGGGGACAAGTACTACAATGAGCAGTTCTTC.

The rearrangement links TRBV27 to TRBJ1-2, with a tentative D call TRBD1 (6 bases). The V gene lost 2 bases and the J gene lost 7 bases, with 14 bases spanning the gap. Germline-derived CDR1 and CDR2 are MNHEY and SMNVEV (reference sequence). CDR3 length: 14 residues. The DNA for the CDR3 is TGTGCCAGCAGTTTAAAGACAGGTTTTAGTGGCTACACCTTC. Residues: CASSLKTGFSGYTF.

This clone turned up a few times. V and J are TRBV5-4 and TRBJ1-4, with D possibly being TRBD1 (6 bases). V lost 2 bases and J 6 bases, leaving 11 bases between the germline ends. This CDR3 is built from 14 residues. Germline V gene lookup returns CDR1 SGHNT and CDR2 YYREEE (reference sequence). The CDR3 here is CASSFGRGYEKLFF. The CDR3 region has the DNA TGTGCCAGCAGCTTCGGCAGGGGATATGAAAAACTGTTTTTT.

The rearrangement uses TRBV18 and TRBJ2-3, with unresolved D. Per the germline V gene, CDR1 is KGHSH and CDR2 is LQKENI. V shed 0 bases and J shed 4 bases, with 11 bases lying between them. This CDR3 is 15 amino acids long. In nucleotides, the CDR3 is TGTGCCAGCTCACCACCCGGAAGTTCGGCAGATACGCAGTATTTT. Translation: CASSPPGSSADTQYF. Full variable domain (remainder filled in from reference TRBV18 and TRBJ2-3): NAGVMQNPRHLVRRRGQEARLRCSPMKGHSHVYWYRQLPEEGLKFMVYLQKENIIDESGMPKERFSAEFPKEGPSILRIQQVVRGDSAAYFCASSPPGSSADTQYFGPGTRLTVL.